Given below is one T cell receptor (beta chain) in context. The sample belongs to a study of blood T cell repertoires in COVID-19. Trimming removed 8 bases from V and 6 bases from J, with 14 bases in between. From germline, CDR1 is SQVTM and CDR2 ANQGSEA. The CDR3 has 13 residues. TCRdb keeps only in-frame clones here, not all; method: immunoSEQ multiplex PCR. The sample lists about 230,000 clones; around 82% were seen once. This TCR came from a middle-aged man with active or convalescent COVID-19. Source material: peripheral blood. The V call is TRBV29-1, the J call TRBJ1-6; TRBD1 is a possible D gene (5 bases). The CDR3 DNA sequence: TGCAGCCACAAGACAGACGCTAATTCACCCCTCCACTTT. Residues: CSHKTDANSPLHF.